A single sample gave rise to the 32 T cell receptor beta chains below, sequenced in a study of technical replicates of blood from four donors. Sequenced by immunoSEQ multiplex PCR; TCRdb stores in-frame clones only, minus some. This table holds more than 70,000 clones, around 96% found once. The sequenced sample was T cells isolated from PBMCs. These receptors came from a human donor in good health.

This chain uses TRBV6-5 with TRBJ1-3; D gene uncertain. Germline loops: CDR1 MNHEY, CDR2 SVGAGI. V was clipped by 0 bases and J by 0 bases, with 9 bases between them. The CDR3 runs to 16 residues. The CDR3 loop is CASSYSIGVSGNTIYF. CDR3 nucleotides: TGTGCCAGCAGTTACTCGATCGGAGTCTCTGGAAACACCATATATTTT.

The rearrangement uses TRBV7-9 and TRBJ1-3; D perhaps matches TRBD1 (5 bases). V was cut by 3 bases and J by 4 bases, with 7 bases left in between. CDR3 size: 13 residues. Per the germline V gene, CDR1 is SEHNR and CDR2 is FQNEAQ (reference sequence). The CDR3 protein is CASSFQGGNTIYF. The CDR3 DNA sequence: TGTGCCAGCAGCTTTCAGGGAGGAAACACCATATATTTT.

The chain recombines TRBV29-1 with TRBJ1-1, with a weak D call TRBD1 (5 bases). V was clipped by 0 bases and J by 8 bases, with 16 bases between them. CDR1 is SQVTM, CDR2 ANQGSEA, per germline. The CDR3 runs to 14 residues. CDR3 nucleotides: TGCAGCGTTGAAGACCGTACTTCAGGGAAAGAAGCTTTCTTT. Its translation is CSVEDRTSGKEAFF.

The chain has TRBV7-9 and TRBJ2-2; 8 nucleotides align to TRBD1. V was pared by 5 bases and J by 2 bases, with 10 bases of the junction left unmatched. Per germline, CDR1 SEHNR and CDR2 FQNEAQ (reference sequence). This CDR3 spans 17 amino acids. The CDR3 region has the DNA TGTGCCAGCAGCCCAGCGGTCGGGACAGGTAACACCGGGGAGCTGTTTTTT. Translated: CASSPAVGTGNTGELFF.

The rearrangement uses TRBV2 and TRBJ2-1, with 10 bases matching TRBD2. Germline assignment: CDR1 SNHLY and CDR2 FYNNEI. The CDR3 has 15 residues. V lost 4 bases to trimming and J lost 2 bases; unmatched junction nucleotides: 2. CDR3 in amino acids: CASSVGTSAYNEQFF. DNA for the CDR3: TGTGCCAGCAGTGTGGGGACTAGCGCCTACAATGAGCAGTTCTTC.

The V and J genes are TRBV5-1 and TRBJ1-1, with 7 bases that match TRBD1. The trim removed 4 bases at V and 0 bases at J, leaving 3 bases unmatched. Germline lookup yields CDR1 SGHRS and CDR2 YFSETQ. The CDR3 sequence is 14 residues long. The CDR3 DNA follows: TGCGCCAGCAGCCAGGGGGGAATGAACACTGAAGCTTTCTTT. Its protein product is CASSQGGMNTEAFF. Full variable domain (remainder filled in from reference TRBV5-1 and TRBJ1-1): KAGVTQTPRYLIKTRGQQVTLSCSPISGHRSVSWYQQTPGQGLQFLFEYFSETQRNKGNFPGRFSGRQFSNSRSEMNVSTLELGDSALYLCASSQGGMNTEAFFGQGTRLTVV.

The CDR3 protein is CASSYSDRADEKLFF. CDR3 DNA: TGTGCCAGCAGTTACTCGGACAGGGCAGATGAAAAACTGTTTTTT. The rearrangement links TRBV6-5 to TRBJ1-4; 8 nucleotides align to TRBD1. CDR1 MNHEY and CDR2 SVGAGI come from the germline V gene. The CDR3 is 15 residues long. V lost 0 bases, J lost 6 bases, and 3 bases stayed unmatched.

This clone has only a few counts. V is TRBV7-2 and J is TRBJ1-5; D uncertain. This CDR3 contains 13 residues. Germline V gene data show CDR1 as SGHTA and CDR2 as FQGNSA. V was pared by 2 bases and J by 5 bases, with 7 bases between. CDR3 sequence: CASSLNSYQPQHF. Here the CDR3 DNA reads TGTGCCAGCAGCTTAAACAGCTATCAGCCCCAGCATTTT.

The CDR3 here is CAWNEGHPGAFF. CDR3 DNA: TGTGCCTGGAATGAAGGACATCCGGGAGCTTTCTTT. The chain links TRBV30 to TRBJ1-1, with a tentative D call TRBD1 (5 bases). In germline, CDR1 is GTSNPN, CDR2 SVGIG (reference sequence). Trimming stripped 4 bases from V and 10 bases from J, with 16 bases between. CDR3 length: 12 residues.

This clone occurred once. The genes are TRBV6-1 and TRBJ1-2; possibly TRBD1 for D (6 bases). Germline lookup yields CDR1 MNHNS and CDR2 SASEGT. CDR3 length: 14 residues. Trimming took 2 bases from V and 8 from J, leaving 15 bases between them. For the CDR3, the DNA is TGTGCCAGCAGTGAATTAGGGGGGGCGGAAGGCTACACCTTC. This translates into CASSELGGAEGYTF.

The J gene is TRBJ2-1, the V gene TRBV19, with a possible D match to TRBD1 (5 bases). There are 15 residues in the CDR3. From germline, CDR1 is LNHDA and CDR2 SQIVND (reference sequence). V lost 3 bases, J lost 8 bases, and 17 bases lay in between. DNA of the CDR3: TGTGCCAGTAGTATTCGGGCAGGGAAAGTTGATGAGCAGTTCTTC. Protein: CASSIRAGKVDEQFF.

This rearrangement joins TRBV30 to TRBJ2-5; TRBD1 matches at 7 bases. Losses at the gene ends were 5 bases for V and 7 bases for J; bases not matched to a gene: 7. Per the germline V gene, CDR1 is GTSNPN and CDR2 is SVGIG (reference sequence). The CDR3 loop spans 12 amino acids. The chain's CDR3 is CAWGGTELTQYF. The CDR3 DNA sequence: TGTGCCTGGGGTGGGACAGAATTGACCCAGTACTTC.

This chain connects TRBV7-2 to TRBJ2-7; tentative D call: TRBD1 (6 bases). V dropped 4 bases and J dropped 0 bases, with 13 bases sitting between them. CDR1 and CDR2 (germline): SGHTA, FQGNSA. There are 15 residues in the CDR3. CDR3 sequence: CASSSYAGDSYEQYF. In DNA form, the CDR3 reads TGTGCCAGCAGCTCCTATGCAGGGGACTCCTACGAGCAGTACTTC.

In DNA, the CDR3 is TGCGCCAGCAGCCAGGGACTAGCGGGGGGGGCCAAAAACATTCAGTACTTC. As protein: CASSQGLAGGAKNIQYF. The rearrangement joins TRBV4-1 to TRBJ2-4; TRBD2 aligns across 16 bases. Germline trimming cut 3 bases from V and 1 base from J; bases unmatched to any gene: 0. This CDR3 has 17 residues. CDR1 is MGHRA and CDR2 is YSYEKL in the germline V gene.

This chain uses TRBV9 with TRBJ2-1, with TRBD1 matching over 10 bases. In germline, CDR1 is SGDLS, CDR2 YYNGEE. The trim removed 2 bases at V and 6 bases at J, leaving 5 bases unmatched. The CDR3 consists of 15 residues. In nucleotides, the CDR3 is TGTGCCAGCAGCGTCGGACAGGGGGTCGGCAATGAGCAGTTCTTC. Its protein product is CASSVGQGVGNEQFF.

V gene TRBV4-1 combines with J gene TRBJ2-5; D might be TRBD2 (7 bases). CDR3 length: 15 amino acids. Germline V gives CDR1 MGHRA, CDR2 YSYEKL. V lost 2 bases and J 4 bases, leaving 14 bases between the germline ends. The CDR3 DNA is TGCGCCAGCAGCCAATCGGGGGGCTCAGGAGAGACCCAGTACTTC. Its protein product is CASSQSGGSGETQYF.

This chain uses TRBV27 with TRBJ2-7, with TRBD1 matching over 7 bases. The CDR3 has 16 amino acids. The V gene's germline CDR1 is MNHEY and CDR2 SMNVEV (reference sequence). V lost 6 bases, J lost 0 bases, and 11 bases stayed unmatched. The CDR3 DNA reads TGTGCCAGCAGCAAAAAGGGACAGATGAGCTCCTACGAGCAGTACTTC. Protein sequence: CASSKKGQMSSYEQYF.

CDR3 in amino acids: CASSGDVRGTEAFF. DNA of the CDR3: TGTGCCAGCAGCGGGGACGTCAGGGGCACTGAAGCTTTCTTT. The gene calls are TRBV2 and TRBJ1-1; perhaps TRBD1 as D (6 bases). The germline V gene encodes CDR1 SNHLY and CDR2 FYNNEI. The V end lost 6 bases, the J end lost 4 bases, and 15 bases lay between the germline ends. The CDR3 has 14 residues.

This chain joins TRBV28 and TRBJ2-7; D may be TRBD1 (6 bases). Germline lookup yields CDR1 MDHEN and CDR2 SYDVKM. V was trimmed by 5 bases and J by 7 bases, leaving 9 bases between them. The CDR3 has 11 residues. The CDR3 is CASSNDREQYF. Written as DNA, the CDR3 is TGTGCCAGCAGTAATGACAGGGAGCAGTACTTC. Full variable domain (outside the CDR3, taken from reference TRBV28 and TRBJ2-7): DVKVTQSSRYLVKRTGEKVFLECVQDMDHENMFWYRQDPGLGLRLIYFSYDVKMKEKGDIPEGYSVSREKKERFSLILESASTNQTSMYLCASSNDREQYFGPGTRLTVT.

The sample holds one count of this clone. For the CDR3, the DNA is TGTGCCAGCAGCCTGACAGGGTCGGCGGAGACCCAGTACTTC. It translates to CASSLTGSAETQYF. The chain has TRBV7-9 and TRBJ2-5, with TRBD1 matching 7 bases. The CDR3 is 14 residues long. J gave up 5 bases and V 5 bases, and 8 bases lay outside the gene matches. Germline loops: CDR1 SEHNR, CDR2 FQNEAQ (reference sequence).

The gene calls are TRBV7-8 and TRBJ2-1; 7 positions match TRBD2. After removal of 3 bases from V and 0 bases from J, the junction contained 5 bases not matched to a gene. Germline CDR1 and CDR2: SGHVS and FQNEAQ. This CDR3 has 16 amino acids. Here the CDR3 reads CASSFDGGGSYNEQFF. DNA for the CDR3: TGTGCCAGCAGCTTTGACGGCGGGGGCTCCTACAATGAGCAGTTCTTC.

The V and J genes are TRBV7-9 and TRBJ2-7, with 7 bases that match TRBD2. CDR1 and CDR2 (germline): SEHNR, FQNEAQ (reference sequence). The CDR3 loop spans 13 amino acids. V dropped 3 bases and J dropped 6; count of bases not matched to a gene: 5. This CDR3 reads CASSFSGRGEQYF. The CDR3 nucleotides are TGTGCCAGCAGCTTTAGCGGGCGAGGCGAGCAGTACTTC.

This clone was picked up a small number of times. V gene TRBV2 combines with J gene TRBJ2-3; a possible D gene is TRBD1 (5 bases). The V gene lost 7 bases and the J gene lost 2 bases, with 13 bases spanning the gap. The germline V gene encodes CDR1 SNHLY and CDR2 FYNNEI. The CDR3 has 14 residues. The CDR3 coding sequence is TGTGCCAGCACTGCCAGGGTGTACACAGATACGCAGTATTTT. Amino acid sequence: CASTARVYTDTQYF.

V is TRBV4-1 and J is TRBJ1-1, with no clear D. In germline, CDR1 is MGHRA, CDR2 YSYEKL. V lost 0 bases and J lost 4, with 15 bases in between. CDR3 length equals 16 residues. DNA for the CDR3: TGCGCCAGCAGCCAAGAAAGCGGCCAGCAGATCACTGAAGCTTTCTTT. It encodes CASSQESGQQITEAFF.

The chain links TRBV30 to TRBJ2-6; possibly TRBD2 for D (6 bases). The CDR3 consists of 18 residues. In germline, CDR1 is GTSNPN, CDR2 SVGIG (reference sequence). V lost 3 bases and J 4 bases, leaving 22 bases between the germline ends. Here the CDR3 reads CAWSNKGGTAFGANVLTF. CDR3 sequence (DNA): TGTGCCTGGAGCAACAAAGGCGGGACGGCCTTCGGGGCCAACGTCCTGACTTTC. Variable domain in full (rest from reference TRBV30 and TRBJ2-6): SQTIHQWPATLVQPVGSPLSLECTVEGTSNPNLYWYRQAAGRGLQLLFYSVGIGQISSEVPQNLSASRPQDRQFILSSKKLLLSDSGFYLCAWSNKGGTAFGANVLTFGAGSRLTVL.

The V and J genes are TRBV6-1 and TRBJ1-6; tentatively, D is TRBD1 (6 bases). The CDR3 is made up of 16 amino acids. Germline V gene sequence: CDR1 MNHNS, CDR2 SASEGT. Trimming left V 4 bases short and J 5 bases short, with 15 bases between. DNA of the CDR3: TGTGCCAGCAGTGGGGTACACCCAGGGGATAATTCACCCCTCCACTTT. Residues: CASSGVHPGDNSPLHF.

V and J are TRBV6-1 and TRBJ1-5, with D possibly matching TRBD1 (5 bases). Germline values: CDR1 MNHNS, CDR2 SASEGT. The CDR3 totals 19 residues. V lost 0 bases, J lost 0 bases, and 18 bases lay in between. This chain's CDR3 is CASSEADIHYRVSNQPQHF. The DNA of the CDR3 is TGTGCCAGCAGTGAAGCGGACATACATTATCGGGTTAGCAATCAGCCCCAGCATTTT.

The chain has TRBV5-1 and TRBJ2-7; 7 positions agree with TRBD1. J gave up 2 bases and V 4 bases, and 9 bases lay outside the gene matches. The CDR3 runs to 15 residues. Germline V gives CDR1 SGHRS, CDR2 YFSETQ. CDR3 loop: CASSPSGQGAYEQYF. The CDR3 DNA is TGCGCCAGCAGCCCTTCGGGGCAGGGGGCCTACGAGCAGTACTTC.

This clone was seen only once. The chain combines TRBV6-1 with TRBJ1-2, with 8 bases fitting TRBD1. There are 16 residues in the CDR3. Per the germline V gene, CDR1 is MNHNS and CDR2 is SASEGT. V shed 1 base and J 3 bases; nucleotides not matched to a gene: 7. The CDR3 DNA follows: TGTGCCAGCAGTGAAGACTCAGGGGGCGCGTACTATGGCTACACCTTC. This sequence encodes CASSEDSGGAYYGYTF.

J is TRBJ2-1 and V is TRBV7-9; D remains unclear. The CDR3 has 15 amino acids. V was cut by 4 bases and J by 0 bases, with 10 bases left in between. Germline assignment: CDR1 SEHNR and CDR2 FQNEAQ (reference sequence). In DNA form, the CDR3 reads TGTGCCAGCAGCTCTACAGAGAGCTCCTACAATGAGCAGTTCTTC. Translating it yields CASSSTESSYNEQFF. The full variable domain, with the rest looked up from reference TRBV7-9 and TRBJ2-1, is DTGVSQNPRHKITKRGQNVTFRCDPISEHNRLYWYRQTLGQGPEFLTYFQNEAQLEKSRLLSDRFSAERPKGSFSTLEIQRTEQGDSAMYLCASSSTESSYNEQFFGPGTRLTVL.

CDR3 region: CASSLEPEETQYF. Here the CDR3 DNA reads TGTGCCAGCAGCTTAGAACCGGAAGAGACCCAGTACTTC. V usage is TRBV11-3 and J usage is TRBJ2-5; D gene uncertain. Germline CDR1 reads SGHNT; CDR2 reads YENEEA. V shed 0 bases and J shed 3 bases, with 5 bases lying between them. This CDR3 contains 13 residues.

The chain is built from TRBV5-1 and TRBJ2-1; 11 bases are shared with TRBD2. The V segment lost 4 bases and the J segment 2 bases; nucleotides outside the gene matches: 17. The CDR3 covers 20 residues. The germline gives CDR1 SGHRS, CDR2 YFSETQ. CDR3 sequence: CASSAPRVAGLAGPYNEQFF. DNA of the CDR3: TGCGCCAGCAGCGCGCCCAGGGTGGCCGGACTAGCGGGCCCCTACAATGAGCAGTTCTTC.